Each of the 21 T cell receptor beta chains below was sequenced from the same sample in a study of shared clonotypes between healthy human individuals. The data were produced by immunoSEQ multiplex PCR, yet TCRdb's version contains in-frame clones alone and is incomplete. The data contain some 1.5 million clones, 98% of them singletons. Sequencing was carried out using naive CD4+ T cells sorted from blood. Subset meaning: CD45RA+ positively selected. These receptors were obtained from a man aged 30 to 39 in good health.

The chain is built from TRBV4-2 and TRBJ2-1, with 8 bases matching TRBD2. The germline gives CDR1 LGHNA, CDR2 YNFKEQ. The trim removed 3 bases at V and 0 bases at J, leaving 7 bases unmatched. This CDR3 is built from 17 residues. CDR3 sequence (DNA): TGTGCCAGCAGCCAGGTGCTCAGCGGGAGCTCCTACAATGAGCAGTTCTTC. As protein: CASSQVLSGSSYNEQFF.

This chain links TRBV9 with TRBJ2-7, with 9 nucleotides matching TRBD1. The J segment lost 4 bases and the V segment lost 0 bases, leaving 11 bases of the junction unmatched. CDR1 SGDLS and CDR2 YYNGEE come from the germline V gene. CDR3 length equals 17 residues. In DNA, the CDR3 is TGTGCCAGCAGCGTAGCTCCGGGGACAGGGTTTTCGTACGAGCAGTACTTC. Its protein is CASSVAPGTGFSYEQYF.

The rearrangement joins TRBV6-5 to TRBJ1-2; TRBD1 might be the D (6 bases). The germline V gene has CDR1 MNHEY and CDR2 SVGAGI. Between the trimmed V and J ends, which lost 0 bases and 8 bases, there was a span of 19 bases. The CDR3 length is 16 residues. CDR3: CASSYSYFMGAEGYTF. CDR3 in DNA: TGTGCCAGCAGTTACTCGTATTTCATGGGGGCGGAGGGCTACACCTTC.

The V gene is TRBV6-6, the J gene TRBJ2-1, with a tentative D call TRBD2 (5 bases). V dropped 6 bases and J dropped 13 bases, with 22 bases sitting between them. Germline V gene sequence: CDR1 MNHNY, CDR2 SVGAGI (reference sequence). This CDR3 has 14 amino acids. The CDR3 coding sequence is TGTGCCAGCAGCCCGGAACTAGTTGCGCCGCTACAGTTCTTC. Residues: CASSPELVAPLQFF.

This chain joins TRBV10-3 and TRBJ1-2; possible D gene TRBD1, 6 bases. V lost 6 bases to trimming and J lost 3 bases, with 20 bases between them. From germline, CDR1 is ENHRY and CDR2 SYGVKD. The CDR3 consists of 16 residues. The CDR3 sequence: CAIRPLGTRGDYGYTF. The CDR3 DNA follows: TGTGCCATCAGGCCACTAGGGACAAGGGGCGACTATGGCTACACCTTC.

The DNA for the CDR3 is TGTGCCAGCAGCGAGGGACAGGGGTTCGATGAGCAGTTCTTC. Translating gives CASSEGQGFDEQFF. The chain combines TRBV5-6 with TRBJ2-1, with TRBD1 identical over 10 bases. Trimming took 4 bases from V and 8 from J; bases not matched to a gene: 6. This CDR3 is 14 amino acids long. CDR1 and CDR2 from the germline V gene are SGHDT and YYEEEE.

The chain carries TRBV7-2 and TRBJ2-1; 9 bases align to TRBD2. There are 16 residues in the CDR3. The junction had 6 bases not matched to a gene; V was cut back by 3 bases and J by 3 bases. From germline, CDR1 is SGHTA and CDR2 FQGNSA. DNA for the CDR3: TGTGCCAGCAGCTTCACCGGGACTAGCCGCTACAATGAGCAGTTCTTC. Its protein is CASSFTGTSRYNEQFF.

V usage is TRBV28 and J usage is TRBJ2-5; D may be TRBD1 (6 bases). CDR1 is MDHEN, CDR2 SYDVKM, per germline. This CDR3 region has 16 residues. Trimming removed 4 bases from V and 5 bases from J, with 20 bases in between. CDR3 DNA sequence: TGTGCCAGCAGTTCTCGGGGTACAGGGTTCCAGGAGACCCAGTACTTC. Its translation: CASSSRGTGFQETQYF.

The CDR3 nucleotides are TGTGCCAGCAGCTTGGGGAGACGGTACCAAGAGACCCAGTACTTC. Translation: CASSLGRRYQETQYF. This chain uses TRBV5-6 with TRBJ2-5; D is unclear. V shed 0 bases and J shed 0 bases, with 9 bases lying between them. The CDR3 is made up of 15 amino acids. The V gene's germline CDR1 is SGHDT and CDR2 YYEEEE.

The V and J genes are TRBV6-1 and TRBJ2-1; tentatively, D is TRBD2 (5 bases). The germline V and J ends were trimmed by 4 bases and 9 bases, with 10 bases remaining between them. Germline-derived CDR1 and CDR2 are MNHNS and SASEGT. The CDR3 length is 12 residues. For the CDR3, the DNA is TGTGCCAGCAGTGCCCTAGCCCTTGAGCAGTTCTTC. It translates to CASSALALEQFF.

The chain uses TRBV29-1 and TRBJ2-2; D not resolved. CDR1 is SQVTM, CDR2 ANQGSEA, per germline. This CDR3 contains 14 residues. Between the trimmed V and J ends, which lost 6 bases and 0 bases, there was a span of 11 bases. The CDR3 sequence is CSVRTASNTGELFF. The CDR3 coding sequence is TGCAGCGTGAGGACGGCTTCGAACACCGGGGAGCTGTTTTTT.

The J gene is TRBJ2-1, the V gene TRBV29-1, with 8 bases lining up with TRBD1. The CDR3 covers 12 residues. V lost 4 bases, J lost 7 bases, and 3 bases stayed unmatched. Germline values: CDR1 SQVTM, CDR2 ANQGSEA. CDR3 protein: CSVGTGWNEQFF. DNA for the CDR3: TGCAGCGTTGGGACAGGGTGGAATGAGCAGTTCTTC.

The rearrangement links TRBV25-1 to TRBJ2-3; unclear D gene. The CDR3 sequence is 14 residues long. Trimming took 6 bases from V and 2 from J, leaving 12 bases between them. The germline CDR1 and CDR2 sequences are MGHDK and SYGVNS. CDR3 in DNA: TGTGCCAGCAGCCCCCTGACGCACACAGATACGCAGTATTTT. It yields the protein CASSPLTHTDTQYF.

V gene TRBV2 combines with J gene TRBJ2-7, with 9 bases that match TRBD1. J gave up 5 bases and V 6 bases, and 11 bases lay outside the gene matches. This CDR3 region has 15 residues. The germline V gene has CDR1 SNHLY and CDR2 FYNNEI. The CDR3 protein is CASRAPGDRDNEQYF. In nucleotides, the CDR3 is TGTGCCAGCAGAGCCCCCGGGGACAGGGATAACGAGCAGTACTTC. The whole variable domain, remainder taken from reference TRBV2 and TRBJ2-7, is EPEVTQTPSHQVTQMGQEVILRCVPISNHLYFYWYRQILGQKVEFLVSFYNNEISEKSEIFDDQFSVERPDGSNFTLKIRSTKLEDSAMYFCASRAPGDRDNEQYFGPGTRLTVT.

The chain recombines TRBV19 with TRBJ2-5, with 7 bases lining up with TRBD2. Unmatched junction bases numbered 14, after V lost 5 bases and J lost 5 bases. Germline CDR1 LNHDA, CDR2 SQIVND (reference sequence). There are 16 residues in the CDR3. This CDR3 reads CASSPSAGKGWETQYF. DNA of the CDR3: TGTGCCAGTAGTCCATCAGCGGGAAAGGGATGGGAGACCCAGTACTTC.

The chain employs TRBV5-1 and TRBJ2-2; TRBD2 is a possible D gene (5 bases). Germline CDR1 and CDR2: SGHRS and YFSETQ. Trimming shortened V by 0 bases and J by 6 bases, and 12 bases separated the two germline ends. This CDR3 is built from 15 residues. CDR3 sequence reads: CASSLDGVGSGELFF. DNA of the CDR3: TGCGCCAGCAGCTTGGACGGGGTTGGTTCCGGGGAGCTGTTTTTT.

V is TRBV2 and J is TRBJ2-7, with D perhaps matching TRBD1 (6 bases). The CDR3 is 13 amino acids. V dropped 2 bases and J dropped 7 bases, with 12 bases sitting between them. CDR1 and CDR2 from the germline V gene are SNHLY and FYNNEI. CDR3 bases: TGTGCCAGCAGTGAACAGGGGTTGGGGGAGCAGTACTTC. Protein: CASSEQGLGEQYF. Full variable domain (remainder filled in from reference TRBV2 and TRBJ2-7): EPEVTQTPSHQVTQMGQEVILRCVPISNHLYFYWYRQILGQKVEFLVSFYNNEISEKSEIFDDQFSVERPDGSNFTLKIRSTKLEDSAMYFCASSEQGLGEQYFGPGTRLTVT.

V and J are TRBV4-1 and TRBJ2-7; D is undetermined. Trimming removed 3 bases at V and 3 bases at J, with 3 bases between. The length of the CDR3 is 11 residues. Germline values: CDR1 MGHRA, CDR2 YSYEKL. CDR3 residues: CASSHHYEQYF. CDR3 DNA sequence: TGCGCCAGCAGCCATCACTACGAGCAGTACTTC.

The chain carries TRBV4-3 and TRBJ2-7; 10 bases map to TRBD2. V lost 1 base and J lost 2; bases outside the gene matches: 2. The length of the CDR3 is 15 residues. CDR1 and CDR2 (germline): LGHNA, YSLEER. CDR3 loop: CASSQVLAGAYEQYF. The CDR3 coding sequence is TGCGCCAGCAGCCAAGTTCTAGCGGGAGCCTACGAGCAGTACTTC.

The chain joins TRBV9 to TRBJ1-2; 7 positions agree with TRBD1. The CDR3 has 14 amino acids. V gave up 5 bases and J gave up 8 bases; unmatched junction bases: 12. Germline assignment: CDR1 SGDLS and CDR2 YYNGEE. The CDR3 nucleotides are TGTGCCAGCAGTACCGGGACAGCCTCTAACGGCTACACCTTC. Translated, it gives CASSTGTASNGYTF. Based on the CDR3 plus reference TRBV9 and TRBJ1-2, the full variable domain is DSGVTQTPKHLITATGQRVTLRCSPRSGDLSVYWYQQSLDQGLQFLIQYYNGEERAKGNILERFSAQQFPDLHSELNLSSLELGDSALYFCASSTGTASNGYTFGSGTRLTVV.

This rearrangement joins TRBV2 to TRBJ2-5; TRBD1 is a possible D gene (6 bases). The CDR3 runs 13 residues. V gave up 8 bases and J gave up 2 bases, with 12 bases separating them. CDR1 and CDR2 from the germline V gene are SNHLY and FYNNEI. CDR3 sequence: CASQRTDQETQYF. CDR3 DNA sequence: TGTGCCAGCCAACGGACAGATCAAGAGACCCAGTACTTC.